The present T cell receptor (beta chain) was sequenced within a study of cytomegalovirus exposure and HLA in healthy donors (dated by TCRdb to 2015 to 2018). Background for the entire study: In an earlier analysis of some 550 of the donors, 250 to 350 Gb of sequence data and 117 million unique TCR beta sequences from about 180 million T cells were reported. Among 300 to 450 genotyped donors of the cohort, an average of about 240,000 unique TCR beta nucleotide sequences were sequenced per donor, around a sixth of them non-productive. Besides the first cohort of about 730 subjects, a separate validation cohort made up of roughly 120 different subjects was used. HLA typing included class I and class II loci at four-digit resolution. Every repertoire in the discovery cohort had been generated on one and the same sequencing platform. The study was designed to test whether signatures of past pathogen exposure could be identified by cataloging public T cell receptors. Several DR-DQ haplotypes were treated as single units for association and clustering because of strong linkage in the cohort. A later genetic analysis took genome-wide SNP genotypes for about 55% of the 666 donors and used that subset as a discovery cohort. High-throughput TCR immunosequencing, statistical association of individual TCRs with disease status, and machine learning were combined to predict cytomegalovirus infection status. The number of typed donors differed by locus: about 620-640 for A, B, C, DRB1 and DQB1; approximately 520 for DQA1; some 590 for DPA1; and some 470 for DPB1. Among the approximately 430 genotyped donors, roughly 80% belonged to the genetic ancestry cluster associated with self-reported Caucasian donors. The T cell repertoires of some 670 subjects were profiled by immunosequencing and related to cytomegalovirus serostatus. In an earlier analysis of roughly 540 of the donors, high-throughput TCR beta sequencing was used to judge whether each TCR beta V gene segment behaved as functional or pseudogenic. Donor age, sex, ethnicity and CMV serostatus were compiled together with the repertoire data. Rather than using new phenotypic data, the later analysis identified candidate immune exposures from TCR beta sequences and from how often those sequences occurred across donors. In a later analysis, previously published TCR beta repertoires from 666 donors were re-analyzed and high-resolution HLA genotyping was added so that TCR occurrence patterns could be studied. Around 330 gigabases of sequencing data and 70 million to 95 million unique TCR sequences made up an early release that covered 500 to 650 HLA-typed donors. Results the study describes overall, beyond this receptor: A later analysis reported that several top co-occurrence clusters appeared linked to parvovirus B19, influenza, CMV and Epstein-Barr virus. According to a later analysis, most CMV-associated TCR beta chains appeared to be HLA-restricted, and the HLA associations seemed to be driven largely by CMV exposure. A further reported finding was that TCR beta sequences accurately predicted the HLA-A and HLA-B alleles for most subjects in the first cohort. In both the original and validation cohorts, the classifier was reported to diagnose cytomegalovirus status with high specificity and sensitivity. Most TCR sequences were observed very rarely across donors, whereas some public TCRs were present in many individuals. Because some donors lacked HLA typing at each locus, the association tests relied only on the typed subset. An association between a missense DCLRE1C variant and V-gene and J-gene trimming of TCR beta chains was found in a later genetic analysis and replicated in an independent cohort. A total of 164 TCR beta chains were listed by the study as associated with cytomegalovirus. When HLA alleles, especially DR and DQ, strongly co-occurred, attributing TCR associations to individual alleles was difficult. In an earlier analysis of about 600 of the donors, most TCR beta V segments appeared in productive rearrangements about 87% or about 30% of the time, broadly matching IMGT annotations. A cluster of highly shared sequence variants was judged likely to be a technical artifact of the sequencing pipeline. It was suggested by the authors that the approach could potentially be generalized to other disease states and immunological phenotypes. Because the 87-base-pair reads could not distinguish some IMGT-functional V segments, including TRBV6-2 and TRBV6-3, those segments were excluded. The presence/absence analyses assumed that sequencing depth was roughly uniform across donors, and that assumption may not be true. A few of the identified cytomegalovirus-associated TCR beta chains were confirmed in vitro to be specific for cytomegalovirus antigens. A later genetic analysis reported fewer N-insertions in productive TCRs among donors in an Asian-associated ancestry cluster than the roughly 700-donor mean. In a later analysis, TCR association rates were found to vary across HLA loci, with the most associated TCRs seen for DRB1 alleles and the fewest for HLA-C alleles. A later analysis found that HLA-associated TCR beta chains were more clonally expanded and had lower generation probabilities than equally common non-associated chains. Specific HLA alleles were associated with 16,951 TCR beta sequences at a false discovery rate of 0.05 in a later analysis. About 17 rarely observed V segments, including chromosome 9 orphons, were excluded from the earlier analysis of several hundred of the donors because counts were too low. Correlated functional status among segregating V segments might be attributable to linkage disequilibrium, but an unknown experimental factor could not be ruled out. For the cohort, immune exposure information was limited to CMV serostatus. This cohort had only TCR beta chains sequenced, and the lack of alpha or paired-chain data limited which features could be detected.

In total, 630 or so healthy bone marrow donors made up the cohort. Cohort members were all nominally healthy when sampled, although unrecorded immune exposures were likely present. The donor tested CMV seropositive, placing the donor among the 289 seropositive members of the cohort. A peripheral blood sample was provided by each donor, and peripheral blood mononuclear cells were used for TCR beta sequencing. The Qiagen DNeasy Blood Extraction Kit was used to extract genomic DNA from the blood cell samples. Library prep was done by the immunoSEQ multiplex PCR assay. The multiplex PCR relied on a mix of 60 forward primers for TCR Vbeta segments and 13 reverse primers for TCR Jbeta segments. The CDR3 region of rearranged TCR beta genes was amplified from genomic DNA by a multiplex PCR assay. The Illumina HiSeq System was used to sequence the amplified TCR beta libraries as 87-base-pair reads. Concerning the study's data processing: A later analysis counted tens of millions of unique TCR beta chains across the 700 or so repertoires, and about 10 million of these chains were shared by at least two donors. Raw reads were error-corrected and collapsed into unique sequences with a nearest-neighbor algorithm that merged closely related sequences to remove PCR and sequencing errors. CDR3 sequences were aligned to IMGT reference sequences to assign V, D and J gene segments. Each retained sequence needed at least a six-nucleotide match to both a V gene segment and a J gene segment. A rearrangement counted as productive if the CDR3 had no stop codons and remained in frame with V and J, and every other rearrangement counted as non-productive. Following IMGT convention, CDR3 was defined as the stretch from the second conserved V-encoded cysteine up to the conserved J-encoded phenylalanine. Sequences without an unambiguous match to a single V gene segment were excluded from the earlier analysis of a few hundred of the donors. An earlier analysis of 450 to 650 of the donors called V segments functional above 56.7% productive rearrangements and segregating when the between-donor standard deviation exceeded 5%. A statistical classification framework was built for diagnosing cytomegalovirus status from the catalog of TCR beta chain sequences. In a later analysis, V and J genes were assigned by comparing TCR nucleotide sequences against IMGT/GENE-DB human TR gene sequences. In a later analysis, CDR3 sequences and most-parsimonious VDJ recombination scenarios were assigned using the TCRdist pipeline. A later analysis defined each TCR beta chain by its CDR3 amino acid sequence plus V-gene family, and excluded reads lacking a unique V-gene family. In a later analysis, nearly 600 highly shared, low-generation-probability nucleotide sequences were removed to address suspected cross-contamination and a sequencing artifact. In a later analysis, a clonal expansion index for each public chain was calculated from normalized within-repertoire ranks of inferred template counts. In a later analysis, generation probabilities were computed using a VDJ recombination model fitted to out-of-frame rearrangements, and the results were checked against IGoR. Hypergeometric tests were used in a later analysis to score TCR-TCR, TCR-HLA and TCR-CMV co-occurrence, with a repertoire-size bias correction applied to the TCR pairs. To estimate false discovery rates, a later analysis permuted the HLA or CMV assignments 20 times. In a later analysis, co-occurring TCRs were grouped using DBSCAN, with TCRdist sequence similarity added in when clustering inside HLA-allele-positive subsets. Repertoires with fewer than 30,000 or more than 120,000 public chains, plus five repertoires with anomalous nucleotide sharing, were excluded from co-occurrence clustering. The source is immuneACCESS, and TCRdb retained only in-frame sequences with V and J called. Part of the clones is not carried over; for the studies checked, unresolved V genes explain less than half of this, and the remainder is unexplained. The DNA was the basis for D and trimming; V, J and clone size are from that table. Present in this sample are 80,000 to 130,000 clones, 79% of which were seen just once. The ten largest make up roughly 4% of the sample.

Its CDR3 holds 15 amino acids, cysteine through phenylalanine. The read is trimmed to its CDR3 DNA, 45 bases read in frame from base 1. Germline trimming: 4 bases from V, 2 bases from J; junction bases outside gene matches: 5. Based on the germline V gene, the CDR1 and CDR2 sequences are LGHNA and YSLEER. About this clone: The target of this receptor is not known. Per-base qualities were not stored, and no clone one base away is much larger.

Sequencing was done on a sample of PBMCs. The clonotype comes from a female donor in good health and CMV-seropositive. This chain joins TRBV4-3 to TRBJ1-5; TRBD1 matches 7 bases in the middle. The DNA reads TGCGCCAGCAGCCCTGACAGGGTGGGCAATCAGCCCCAGCATTTT. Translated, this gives CASSPDRVGNQPQHF.